Given below is one T cell receptor (beta chain) in context. Antigen specificity is unknown. This sample is part of a study of neoadjuvant nivolumab and ipilimumab in lung cancer. Whole-study context: Nivolumab 3 mg/kg was given days 1, 15 and 29, plus ipilimumab 1 mg/kg day 1 in combination. General study results and limits: Compared with tumor-adjacent uninvolved lung, resected tumors showed greater richness and clonality. Pathologic regression was not significantly tied to TCR clonality. From pretherapy to surgery, tumor richness and clonality rose with dual therapy.

The CDR3 totals 14 residues. Germline CDR1 and CDR2: MNHNS and SASEGT. V was clipped by 6 bases and J by 5 bases, with 14 bases between them. Sequenced by immunoSEQ multiplex PCR; TCRdb stores in-frame clones only, minus some. The sample includes approximately 29,000 clones, approximately 90% of them seen just once. The input for sequencing was peripheral blood, taken after neoadjuvant nivolumab, alone or with ipilimumab, at or shortly before surgery. This receptor was identified in an adult with non-small cell lung cancer. The chain uses TRBV6-1 and TRBJ1-5; D might be TRBD1 (5 bases). For the CDR3, the DNA is TGTGCCAGCAGGATGGACATATCCTATCAGCCCCAGCATTTT. Its protein is CASRMDISYQPQHF.